These T cell receptor delta chains were read from a single sample in a study of gamma-delta T cells after stem cell transplantation. TCRdb fed the RT-PCR reads into CATT to redo clone calling. This table holds thousands of delta-chain clones, 9.8% found once. Material for sequencing was gamma-delta T cells. The receptors stem from a human donor. It is not recorded whose cells these are; they may come from a transplant donor. CDR3s include the opening cysteine and the closing phenylalanine or tryptophan. The order of the fields is CDR3 DNA, CDR3 protein, clone size, J gene, CDR3 length, D gene, V gene. A D gene is named only where the DNA matches it firmly. The listing skips clone size in some rows; elsewhere it reads once, few, many or a size class.

cdr3_nt: TGTGCCTGTGACAGGTTGAGTACTGGGGAGACGTACACCGATAAACTCATCTTT
cdr3_aa: CACDRLSTGETYTDKLIF
clone_size: few
j_call: TRDJ1
cdr3_length: 18
d_call: TRDD3
v_call: TRDV2

cdr3_nt: TGTGCTCTTGGGGAACCCCTCCCTAGAGCCGATAAACTCATCTTT
cdr3_aa: CALGEPLPRADKLIF
clone_size: few
j_call: TRDJ1
cdr3_length: 15
d_call: .
v_call: TRDV1

cdr3_nt: TGTGCCTGTGACACCGTGGAGATAAGGGACACCGATAAACTCATCTTT
cdr3_aa: CACDTVEIRDTDKLIF
clone_size: large
j_call: TRDJ1
cdr3_length: 16
d_call: .
v_call: TRDV2

cdr3_nt: TGTGCCTGTGACACCGTTAGTAACGGGGAGGCGAGCGCAGCACAACCCTTCTTT
cdr3_aa: CACDTVSNGEASAAQPFF
clone_size: few
j_call: TRDJ2
cdr3_length: 18
d_call: .
v_call: TRDV2

cdr3_nt: TGTGCCTGTGACACCGTTTTCCTTCCTACCAACGGGTACTGGGGGATACCCACTGATAAACTCATCTTT
cdr3_aa: CACDTVFLPTNGYWGIPTDKLIF
clone_size: .
j_call: TRDJ1
cdr3_length: 23
d_call: TRDD3
v_call: TRDV2

cdr3_nt: TGTGCCTGTGACGAAGTACTGGGGGCCGACACCGATAAACTCATCTTT
cdr3_aa: CACDEVLGADTDKLIF
clone_size: medium-sized
j_call: TRDJ1
cdr3_length: 16
d_call: TRDD3
v_call: TRDV2

cdr3_nt: TGTGCCTGTGACACCGTCGAACTGGAGGATAAACTCATCTTT
cdr3_aa: CACDTVELEDKLIF
clone_size: few
j_call: TRDJ1
cdr3_length: 14
d_call: .
v_call: TRDV2

cdr3_nt: TGTGCCTGTGACCCGGTTCATAGAAAAGCCGATAAACTCATCTTT
cdr3_aa: CACDPVHRKADKLIF
clone_size: medium-sized
j_call: TRDJ1
cdr3_length: 15
d_call: .
v_call: TRDV2

cdr3_nt: TGTGCCTGTGACGGCGTACTGGGGGATACGAACACCGATAAACTCATCTTT
cdr3_aa: CACDGVLGDTNTDKLIF
clone_size: few
j_call: TRDJ1
cdr3_length: 17
d_call: TRDD3
v_call: TRDV2

cdr3_nt: TGTGCCTGTGACACCGGATCCCTCGGGGGATACTCCTCCGGTCGCACCGATAAACTCATCTTT
cdr3_aa: CACDTGSLGGYSSGRTDKLIF
clone_size: .
j_call: TRDJ1
cdr3_length: 21
d_call: TRDD3
v_call: TRDV2

cdr3_nt: TGTGCTCTTGGGGGCGACTTGTTTTCGGGACGCCCCCTAGGGGATACGCCGTACACCGATAAACTCATCTTT
cdr3_aa: CALGGDLFSGRPLGDTPYTDKLIF
clone_size: .
j_call: TRDJ1
cdr3_length: 24
d_call: TRDD3
v_call: TRDV1

cdr3_nt: TGTGCCTGTGACTCACTGGGGGATACCGATAAACTCATCTTT
cdr3_aa: CACDSLGDTDKLIF
clone_size: medium-sized
j_call: TRDJ1
cdr3_length: 14
d_call: TRDD3
v_call: TRDV2

cdr3_nt: TGTGCCTGTGACACCGTTCCTACACTGGGGGAATACACCGATAAACTCATCTTT
cdr3_aa: CACDTVPTLGEYTDKLIF
clone_size: .
j_call: TRDJ1
cdr3_length: 18
d_call: TRDD3
v_call: TRDV2

cdr3_nt: TGTGCTCTTGGGGTAACCACCCCCACTGGGGGGGGGACAGCACAACTCTTCTTT
cdr3_aa: CALGVTTPTGGGTAQLFF
clone_size: .
j_call: TRDJ2
cdr3_length: 18
d_call: TRDD3
v_call: TRDV1

cdr3_nt: TGTGCCTGTGACACCGTCGGGGGGAACACCGATAAACTCATCTTT
cdr3_aa: CACDTVGGNTDKLIF
clone_size: medium-sized
j_call: TRDJ1
cdr3_length: 15
d_call: .
v_call: TRDV2

cdr3_nt: TGTGCCTGTGACACCGTATTCCGGGGGATTAGCAACACCGATAAACTCATCTTT
cdr3_aa: CACDTVFRGISNTDKLIF
clone_size: .
j_call: TRDJ1
cdr3_length: 18
d_call: TRDD3
v_call: TRDV2

cdr3_nt: TGTGCCTGTGACTCATTGGTGGGGGATAAACTCATCTTT
cdr3_aa: CACDSLVGDKLIF
clone_size: .
j_call: TRDJ1
cdr3_length: 13
d_call: .
v_call: TRDV2

cdr3_nt: TGTGCAGCAATTCTCTTATGGACTAATGGGGGATACGAGAGATTTGGATGGCGAGATAAACTCATCTTT
cdr3_aa: CAAILLWTNGGYERFGWRDKLIF
clone_size: .
j_call: TRDJ1
cdr3_length: 23
d_call: TRDD3
v_call: TRAV29/DV5

cdr3_nt: TGTGCCTGTGACTCCGTACTGGGGGATACGCGGAGACACACCGATAAACTCATCTTT
cdr3_aa: CACDSVLGDTRRHTDKLIF
clone_size: few
j_call: TRDJ1
cdr3_length: 19
d_call: TRDD3
v_call: TRDV2

cdr3_nt: TGTGCCTGTTTACAAATGGGGGATACAAGGGTCTACACCGATAAACTCATCTTT
cdr3_aa: CACLQMGDTRVYTDKLIF
clone_size: .
j_call: TRDJ1
cdr3_length: 18
d_call: TRDD3
v_call: TRDV2

cdr3_nt: TGTGCTCTTGGGGCATCCCACCCCTCCCTTTGGGGGATTAGGCGCGGGTTCACCGATAAACTCATCTTT
cdr3_aa: CALGASHPSLWGIRRGFTDKLIF
clone_size: .
j_call: TRDJ1
cdr3_length: 23
d_call: TRDD3
v_call: TRDV1

cdr3_nt: TGTGCCTGTGACACTGGGGGTCCTATGATCTCCTGGGACACCCGACAGATGTTTTTC
cdr3_aa: CACDTGGPMISWDTRQMFF
clone_size: .
j_call: TRDJ3
cdr3_length: 19
d_call: .
v_call: TRDV2